The subject of this entry is one T cell receptor (beta chain). Its antigen is still unknown. This specimen belongs to a study of CD8+ T cells in alopecia areata. This CDR3 is 10 amino acids long. Trimming stripped 7 bases from V and 8 bases from J, with 11 bases between. CDR1 and CDR2 from the germline V gene are SQVTM and ANQGSEA. Findings and caveats of the study: Many expanded lesional clones persisted in scalp and blood during tofacitinib treatment.

Sequencing templates came from extracted RNA that was reverse transcribed into cDNA. Sequencing was performed with immunoSEQ multiplex PCR; in TCRdb, only in-frame clones are kept and a portion is missing. Found here are approximately 210,000 clones, more than 55% of them singletons; the top ten hold 1.3%. Treatment reported: oral pan-JAK inhibitor, 5-10 mg twice daily. Patients with alopecia areata provided lesional scalp punch biopsies as well as peripheral blood. Both CD4+ and CD8+ T cells were separated by sorting PBMCs. The chain combines TRBV29-1 with TRBJ1-1; D call uncertain. Specimen: CD4+ T cells sorted from blood, collected between weeks 47 and 50, from a patient treated with tofacitinib. The sequence was obtained from a human donor with alopecia areata. CDR3 protein: CSGQEVEAFF. For the CDR3, the DNA is TGCAGCGGACAAGAAGTCGAAGCTTTCTTT.